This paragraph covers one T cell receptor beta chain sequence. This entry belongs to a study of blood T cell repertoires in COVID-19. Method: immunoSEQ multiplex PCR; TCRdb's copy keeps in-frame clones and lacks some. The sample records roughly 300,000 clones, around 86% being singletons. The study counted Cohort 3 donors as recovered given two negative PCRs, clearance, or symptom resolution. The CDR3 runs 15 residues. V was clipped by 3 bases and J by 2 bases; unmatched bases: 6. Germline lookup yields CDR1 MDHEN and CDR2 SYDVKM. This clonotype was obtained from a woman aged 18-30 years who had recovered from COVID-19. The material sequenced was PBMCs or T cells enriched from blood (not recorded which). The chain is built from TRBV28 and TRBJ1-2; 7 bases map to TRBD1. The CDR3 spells CASSLDLGQNYGYTF. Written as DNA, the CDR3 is TGTGCCAGCAGTTTGGACTTGGGACAGAACTATGGCTACACCTTC.